This TCR beta chain derives from a study of CD8 T cells in ankylosing spondylitis. Study-wide findings and caveats: Ankylosing spondylitis blood seemed to carry a telltale TCR beta motif made of about 8 highly homologous variants.

Points on this clonotype: Antigen: not known. A much larger clone is a single base away; this may be a read error.

This CDR3 has 13 amino acids. Trimming at V came to 2 bases and at J to 6 bases, leaving 4 bases not matched to a gene. Germline V gene data show CDR1 as SGHKS and CDR2 as YYEKEE (reference sequence). TCRdb reprocessed the 5' RACE reads with MiXCR, giving one entry per CDR3 protein. The top ten hold approximately 20% of the sample, which has a few hundred thousand distinct CDR3 sequences, under 12% seen once. V is TRBV5-5 and J is TRBJ2-7; TRBD1 matches 8 bases. This TCR came from a male donor with ankylosing spondylitis or in good health (not recorded which). Sequencing used blood, either unsorted or a sorted T cell fraction (not recorded which). CDR3 nucleotide sequence: TGTGCCAGCAGCTTCGCGACAGGGGTCGAGCAGTACTTC. Protein sequence: CASSFATGVEQYF.